Described below is a single T cell receptor (beta chain) sequence and its context. The antigen remains unidentified. 60 Vbeta and 13 Jbeta primers were used in PCR. Only in-frame clones appear in the TCRdb table, and some are missing; sequencing was by immunoSEQ multiplex PCR. The table lists around 88,000 clones, under 85% of them singletons. The data were taken from a study of cytomegalovirus exposure and HLA in healthy donors. Findings and limits, study-wide: CMV serostatus was the only immune exposure information that was available.

This sequence originates from a woman aged 40 to 50 in good health and CMV-seropositive. The sample taken for sequencing was PBMCs.

CDR3 sequence: CASSLSSYNEQFF. CDR3 DNA sequence: TGTGCCAGCAGCCTGTCCAGTTACAATGAGCAGTTCTTC. The V call is TRBV7-3, the J call TRBJ2-1; D gene unclear. The CDR3 has 13 amino acids. Germline CDR1 reads SGHTA; CDR2 reads FQGTGA. V was pared by 5 bases and J by 4 bases, with 9 bases between.